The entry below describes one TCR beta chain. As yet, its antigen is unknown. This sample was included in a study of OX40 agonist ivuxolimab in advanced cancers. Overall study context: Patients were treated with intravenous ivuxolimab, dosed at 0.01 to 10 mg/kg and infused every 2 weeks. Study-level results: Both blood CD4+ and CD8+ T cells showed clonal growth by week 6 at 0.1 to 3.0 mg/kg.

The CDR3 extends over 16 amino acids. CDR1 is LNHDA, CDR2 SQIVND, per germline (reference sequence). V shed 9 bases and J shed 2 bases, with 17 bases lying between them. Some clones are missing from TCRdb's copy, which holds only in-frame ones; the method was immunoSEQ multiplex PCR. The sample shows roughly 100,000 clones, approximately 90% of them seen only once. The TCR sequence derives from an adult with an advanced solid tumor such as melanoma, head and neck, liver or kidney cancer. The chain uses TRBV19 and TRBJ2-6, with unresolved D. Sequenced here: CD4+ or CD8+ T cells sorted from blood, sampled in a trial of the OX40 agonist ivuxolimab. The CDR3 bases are TGTGCCAGCGAGGACGGGCAGGCTCCTGGGGCCAACGTCCTGACTTTC. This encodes CASEDGQAPGANVLTF.